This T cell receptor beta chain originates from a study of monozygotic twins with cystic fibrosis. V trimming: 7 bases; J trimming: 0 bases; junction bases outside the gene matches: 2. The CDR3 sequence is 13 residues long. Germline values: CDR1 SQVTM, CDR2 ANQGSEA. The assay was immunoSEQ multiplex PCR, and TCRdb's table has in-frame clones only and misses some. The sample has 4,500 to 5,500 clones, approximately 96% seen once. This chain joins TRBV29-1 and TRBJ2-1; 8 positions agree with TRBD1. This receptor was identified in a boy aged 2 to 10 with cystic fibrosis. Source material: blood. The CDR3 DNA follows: TGCAGCGGGGGACAGGCCTCCTACAATGAGCAGTTCTTC. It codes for CSGGQASYNEQFF.